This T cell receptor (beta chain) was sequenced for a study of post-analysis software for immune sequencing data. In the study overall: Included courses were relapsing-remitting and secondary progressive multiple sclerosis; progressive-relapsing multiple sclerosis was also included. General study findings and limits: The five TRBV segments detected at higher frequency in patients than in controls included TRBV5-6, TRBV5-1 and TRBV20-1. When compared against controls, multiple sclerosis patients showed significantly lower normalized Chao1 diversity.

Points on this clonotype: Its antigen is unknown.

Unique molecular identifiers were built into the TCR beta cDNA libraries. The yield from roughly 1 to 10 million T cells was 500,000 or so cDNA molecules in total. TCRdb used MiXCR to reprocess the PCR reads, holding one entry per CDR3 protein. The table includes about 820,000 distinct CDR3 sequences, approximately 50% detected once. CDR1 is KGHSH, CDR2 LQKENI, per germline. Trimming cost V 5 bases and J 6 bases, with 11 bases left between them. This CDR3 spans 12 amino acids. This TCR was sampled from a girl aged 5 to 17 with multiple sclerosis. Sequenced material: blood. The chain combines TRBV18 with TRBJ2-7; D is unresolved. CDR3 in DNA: TGTGCCAGCTCATTTGTTACGGGCGAGCAGTACTTC. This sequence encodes CASSFVTGEQYF.